The 8 T cell receptor beta chains presented below share a single source sample, sequenced in a study of CD8 T cells in Susac syndrome. The RNA input was about 0.45 to 1 ug, and it was reverse transcribed with random hexamers. TCRdb ran MiXCR on the immunoSEQ multiplex PCR reads and lists one entry per CDR3 protein. The sample lists 150,000 to 200,000 distinct CDR3 sequences, 93% occurring once. Sample: CD4+ T cells from PBMCs. Source of these receptors: a human donor in good health.

The chain joins TRBV20-1 to TRBJ2-6; D perhaps matches TRBD2 (6 bases). Trimming removed 6 bases from V and 0 bases from J, with 18 bases in between. This CDR3 comprises 17 residues. Germline lookup yields CDR1 DFQATT and CDR2 SNEGSKA (reference sequence). CDR3 amino acids: CSAGGDGRFSGANVLTF. In nucleotides, the CDR3 is TGCAGTGCCGGAGGGGACGGCCGCTTCTCTGGGGCCAACGTCCTGACTTTC.

This sequence joins TRBV7-8 and TRBJ1-2; no firm D call. The CDR3 has 14 residues. Per the germline V gene, CDR1 is SGHVS and CDR2 is FQNEAQ. Trimming cost V 6 bases and J 8 bases, with 19 bases left between them. This chain's CDR3 is CASSSSSRVRGYTF. CDR3 sequence (DNA): TGTGCCAGCAGTTCATCAAGTCGGGTGCGGGGCTACACCTTC.

This CDR3 reads CSGVGGRFMNEQFF. The CDR3, as DNA: TGCAGCGGAGTGGGGGGCCGTTTTATGAATGAGCAGTTCTTC. This rearrangement joins TRBV29-1 to TRBJ2-1, with D possibly called TRBD1 or TRBD2 (6 bases each). The CDR3 runs to 14 residues. Trimming pared 7 bases from V and 7 bases from J, leaving 20 bases between. Germline V CDR1 and CDR2: SQVTM, ANQGSEA.

This chain links TRBV6-5 with TRBJ1-1; 7 bases match TRBD1. This CDR3 comprises 15 residues. Germline V lookup: CDR1 MNHEY, CDR2 SVGAGI. Germline trimming cut 0 bases from V and 3 bases from J; bases unmatched to any gene: 4. The DNA of the CDR3 is TGTGCCAGCAGTTACTCGTCCAGGGGGGACACTGAAGCTTTCTTT. It yields the protein CASSYSSRGDTEAFF.

The chain is built from TRBV20-1 and TRBJ1-2; the D is unclear. Germline V gene lookup returns CDR1 DFQATT and CDR2 SNEGSKA (reference sequence). With 4 bases removed from V and 0 bases from J, the gap between germline ends came to 9 bases. The CDR3 is 13 residues long. CDR3: CSATGEANYGYTF. CDR3 nucleotide sequence: TGCAGTGCTACAGGAGAAGCTAACTATGGCTACACCTTC.

V gene TRBV9 combines with J gene TRBJ2-1; D remains unclear. The CDR3 consists of 13 residues. Looked up from germline, CDR1 is SGDLS and CDR2 is YYNGEE. V lost 10 bases and J lost 3, with 14 bases in between. The CDR3 loop reads CASALSNYNEQFF. CDR3 nucleotides: TGTGCCTCGGCCCTCTCGAACTACAATGAGCAGTTCTTC. Supplemented by reference TRBV9 and TRBJ2-1, the full variable domain reads DSGVTQTPKHLITATGQRVTLRCSPRSGDLSVYWYQQSLDQGLQFLIQYYNGEERAKGNILERFSAQQFPDLHSELNLSSLELGDSALYFCASALSNYNEQFFGPGTRLTVL.

This chain connects TRBV2 to TRBJ2-3; D possibly corresponds to TRBD2 (5 bases). The germline CDR1 and CDR2 sequences are SNHLY and FYNNEI. The CDR3 consists of 15 residues. V was pared by 6 bases and J by 3 bases, with 16 bases between. The CDR3 loop reads CASRDLAAGTDTQYF. The CDR3 DNA is TGTGCCAGCAGGGATCTAGCAGCCGGAACAGATACGCAGTATTTT.

The V call is TRBV5-1, the J call TRBJ1-4; 8 positions match TRBD1. Germline trimming cut 2 bases from V and 5 bases from J; bases unmatched to any gene: 2. The germline CDR1 and CDR2 sequences are SGHRS and YFSETQ. CDR3 length equals 14 residues. The CDR3 loop is CASSFGQGNEKLFF. CDR3 sequence (DNA): TGCGCCAGCAGCTTTGGACAGGGCAATGAAAAACTGTTTTTT. The whole variable domain, remainder taken from reference TRBV5-1 and TRBJ1-4, is KAGVTQTPRYLIKTRGQQVTLSCSPISGHRSVSWYQQTPGQGLQFLFEYFSETQRNKGNFPGRFSGRQFSNSRSEMNVSTLELGDSALYLCASSFGQGNEKLFFGSGTQLSVL.